One sample yielded the 8 T cell receptor beta chains listed below, sequenced in a study of glioma-infiltrating T cells. Using RNA template, CDR3s of TCR alpha and beta were amplified with iRepertoire arm-PCR. TCRdb called the multiplex PCR reads again in MiXCR, with one record for every CDR3 protein. The sample shows approximately 110,000 distinct CDR3 sequences, about 23% of them seen only once. Sequenced: glioma tissue, nonneoplastic brain tissue, or PBMCs (not recorded which). The source is a human donor with low-grade glioma or glioblastoma, undergoing nonglioma brain surgery, or in good health (not recorded which).

The gene calls are TRBV5-6 and TRBJ1-1, with 7 bases lining up with TRBD1. CDR1 and CDR2 (germline): SGHDT, YYEEEE. The CDR3 totals 13 residues. V was clipped by 2 bases and J by 10 bases; unmatched bases: 8. CDR3 loop: CASSFTGAITAFF. Here the CDR3 DNA reads TGTGCCAGCAGCTTCACAGGGGCGATTACAGCTTTCTTT.

This clonotype was recorded a few times. This chain joins TRBV30 and TRBJ1-3, with no clear D. The CDR3 has 13 residues. Germline V gene data show CDR1 as GTSNPN and CDR2 as SVGIG (reference sequence). V was trimmed by 7 bases and J by 2 bases, leaving 12 bases between them. The CDR3 sequence: CASGREAGNTIYF. The CDR3, as DNA: TGTGCCTCGGGAAGGGAAGCTGGAAACACCATATATTTT.

This clonotype has a count of ten or more. The chain carries TRBV28 and TRBJ2-1, with TRBD1 as a possible D gene (5 bases). Trimming pared 8 bases from V and 0 bases from J, leaving 11 bases between. The CDR3 runs to 14 residues. Per germline, CDR1 MDHEN and CDR2 SYDVKM. The CDR3 sequence: CASSGDSSYNEQFF. CDR3 DNA sequence: TGTGCCAGCTCGGGCGACAGCTCCTACAATGAGCAGTTCTTC.

The rearrangement uses TRBV19 and TRBJ1-1, with a tentative D call TRBD1 (5 bases). Trimming left V 6 bases short and J 7 bases short, with 12 bases between. The germline V gene encodes CDR1 LNHDA and CDR2 SQIVND (reference sequence). This CDR3 contains 12 residues. Here the CDR3 DNA reads TGTGCCAGTAGCCCGGACAACTTTGAAGCTTTCTTT. This sequence encodes CASSPDNFEAFF.

The chain employs TRBV27 and TRBJ2-5; TRBD1 is a possible D gene (6 bases). V was clipped by 5 bases and J by 4 bases, with 17 bases between them. The CDR3 has 15 residues. The germline V gene has CDR1 MNHEY and CDR2 SMNVEV (reference sequence). This chain's CDR3 is CASSQGKGFGETQYF. In nucleotides, the CDR3 is TGTGCCAGCAGTCAGGGGAAAGGGTTCGGAGAGACCCAGTACTTC.

This clonotype was seen once. This may come from a read error, since a much larger clone is one base off. The CDR3 nucleotides read TGTGCCAGCAGACAGGTTTTCCAAGAGAACCAGTACTTC. It translates to CASRQVFQENQYF. V usage is TRBV2 and J usage is TRBJ2-5; weak D call: TRBD1 (5 bases). This CDR3 contains 13 residues. Germline-derived CDR1 and CDR2 are SNHLY and FYNNEI.

This clonotype was seen repeatedly, ten times or more. The chain uses TRBV29-1 and TRBJ2-1; D possibly matches TRBD1 or TRBD2 (5 bases each). This CDR3 is 14 amino acids long. Germline V CDR1 and CDR2: SQVTM, ANQGSEA. The germline V and J ends were trimmed by 3 bases and 1 base, with 10 bases remaining between them. CDR3 nucleotide sequence: TGCAGCGTTGAGGGGACCTCATCCTACAATGAGCAGTTCTTC. It encodes CSVEGTSSYNEQFF.

This clonotype was detected many times. The chain carries TRBV19 and TRBJ1-1, with D uncertain. The CDR3 spans 14 residues. Germline values: CDR1 LNHDA, CDR2 SQIVND (reference sequence). Between the trimmed V and J ends, which lost 6 bases and 3 bases, there was a span of 14 bases. CDR3 nucleotide sequence: TGTGCCAGTAGCGATTTAGGTTTTGACACTGAAGCTTTCTTT. Protein sequence: CASSDLGFDTEAFF.